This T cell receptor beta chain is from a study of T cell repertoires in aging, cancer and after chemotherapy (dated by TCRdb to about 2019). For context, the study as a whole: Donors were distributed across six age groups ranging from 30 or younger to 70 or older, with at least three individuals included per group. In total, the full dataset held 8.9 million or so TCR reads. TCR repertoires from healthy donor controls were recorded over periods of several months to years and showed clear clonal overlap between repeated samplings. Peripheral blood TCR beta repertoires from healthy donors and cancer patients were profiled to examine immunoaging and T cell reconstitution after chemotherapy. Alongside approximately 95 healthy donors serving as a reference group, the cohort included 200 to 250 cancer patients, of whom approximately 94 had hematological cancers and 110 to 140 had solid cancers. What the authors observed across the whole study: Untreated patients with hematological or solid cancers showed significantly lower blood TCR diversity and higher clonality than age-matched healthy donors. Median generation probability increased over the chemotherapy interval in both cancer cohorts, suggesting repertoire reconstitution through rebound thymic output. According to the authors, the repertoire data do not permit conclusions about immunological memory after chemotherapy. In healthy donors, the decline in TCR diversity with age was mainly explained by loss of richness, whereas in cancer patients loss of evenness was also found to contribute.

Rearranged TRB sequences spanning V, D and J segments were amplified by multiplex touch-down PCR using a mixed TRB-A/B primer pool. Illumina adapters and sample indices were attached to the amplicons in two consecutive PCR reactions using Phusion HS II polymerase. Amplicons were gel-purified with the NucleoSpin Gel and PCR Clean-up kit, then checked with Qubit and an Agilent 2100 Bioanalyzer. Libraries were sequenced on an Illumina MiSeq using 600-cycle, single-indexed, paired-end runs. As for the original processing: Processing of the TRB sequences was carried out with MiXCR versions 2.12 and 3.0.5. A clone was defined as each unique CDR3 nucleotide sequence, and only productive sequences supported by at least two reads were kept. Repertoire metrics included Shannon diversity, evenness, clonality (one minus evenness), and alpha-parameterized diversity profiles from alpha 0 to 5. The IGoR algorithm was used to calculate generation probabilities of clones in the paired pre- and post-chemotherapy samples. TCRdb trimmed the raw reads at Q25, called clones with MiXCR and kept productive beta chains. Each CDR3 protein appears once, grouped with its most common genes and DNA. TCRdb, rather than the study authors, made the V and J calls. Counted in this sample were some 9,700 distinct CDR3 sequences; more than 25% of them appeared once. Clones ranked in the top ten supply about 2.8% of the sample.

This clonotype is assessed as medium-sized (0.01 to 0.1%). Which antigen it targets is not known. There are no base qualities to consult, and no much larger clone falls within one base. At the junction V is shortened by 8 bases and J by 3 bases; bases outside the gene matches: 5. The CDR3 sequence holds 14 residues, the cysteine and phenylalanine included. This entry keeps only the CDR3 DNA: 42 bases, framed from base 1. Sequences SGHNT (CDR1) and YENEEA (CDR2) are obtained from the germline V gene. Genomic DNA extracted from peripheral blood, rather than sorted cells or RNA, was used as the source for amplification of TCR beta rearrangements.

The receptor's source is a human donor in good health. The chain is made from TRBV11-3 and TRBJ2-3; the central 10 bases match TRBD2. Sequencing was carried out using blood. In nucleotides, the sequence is TGTGCCAGCGGGTGGACTAGCGGTACAGATACGCAGTATTTT. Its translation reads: CASGWTSGTDTQYF. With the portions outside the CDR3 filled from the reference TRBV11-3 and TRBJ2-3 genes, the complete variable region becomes EAGVVQSPRYKIIEKKQPVAFWCNPISGHNTLYWYLQNLGQGPELLIRYENEEAVDDSQLPKDRFSAERLKGVDSTLKIQPAELGDSAVYLCASGWTSGTDTQYFGPGTRLTVL.